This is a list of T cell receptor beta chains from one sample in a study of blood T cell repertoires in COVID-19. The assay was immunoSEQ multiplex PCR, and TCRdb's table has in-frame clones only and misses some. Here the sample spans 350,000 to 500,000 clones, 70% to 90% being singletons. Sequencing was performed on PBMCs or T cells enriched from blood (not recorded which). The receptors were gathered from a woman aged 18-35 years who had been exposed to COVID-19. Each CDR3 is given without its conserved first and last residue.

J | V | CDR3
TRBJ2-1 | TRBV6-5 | ASSYVGGRYNEQF
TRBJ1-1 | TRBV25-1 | ASSRTGMGTEAF
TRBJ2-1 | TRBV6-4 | ASSPGTGIKNEQF
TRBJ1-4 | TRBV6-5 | ASRGQGHEKLF
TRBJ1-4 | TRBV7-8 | ASSLVTRIEKLF
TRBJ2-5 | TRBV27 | ASSLSDRVRGETQY
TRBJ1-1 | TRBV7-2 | ASSLWDSREAF
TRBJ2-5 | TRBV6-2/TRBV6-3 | ASSSTQWAGAVTQY
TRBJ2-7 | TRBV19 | ASSISGTGTLEQY
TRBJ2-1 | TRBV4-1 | ASSHLGPYNEQF
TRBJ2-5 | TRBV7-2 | ASSLGGGSGQETQY
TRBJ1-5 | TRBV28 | ASSFQVGQPQH
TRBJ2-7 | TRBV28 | ASSFLGSEQY
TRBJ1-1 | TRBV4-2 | ASSPEGRVNTEAF
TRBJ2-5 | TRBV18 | ASSREGVLGTQY
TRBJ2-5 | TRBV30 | AWSSGGGGETQY
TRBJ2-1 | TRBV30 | AWSRLGSSYNEQF
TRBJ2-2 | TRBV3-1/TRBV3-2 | ASSQSPPGLGELF
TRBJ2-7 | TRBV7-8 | ASSLAGSPKEQY
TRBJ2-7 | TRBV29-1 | SAAEGNDEQY
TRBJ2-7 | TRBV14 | ASSHPGLAPAVYEQY
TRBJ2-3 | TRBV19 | ASNLGLAVPTDTQY
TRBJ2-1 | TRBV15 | ATSRARLGRNEQF
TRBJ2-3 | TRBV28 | ASRPSGARTDTQY
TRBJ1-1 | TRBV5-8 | ASSPGQGPQRYTEAF
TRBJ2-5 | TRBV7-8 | ASSLARTSGMKTQY
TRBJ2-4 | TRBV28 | ASSLRQGSLKNIQY
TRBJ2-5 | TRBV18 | ASSPRDRGSETQY
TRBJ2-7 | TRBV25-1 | ASAGTGTYEQY
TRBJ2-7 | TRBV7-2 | ASSLIVVRREEAYEQY
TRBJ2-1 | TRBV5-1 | ASSLVGLAGGERNEQF
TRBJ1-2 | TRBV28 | ASSEHTGLYGYT
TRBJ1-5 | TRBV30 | AWSGTGGNQPQH
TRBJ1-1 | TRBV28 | ASSLLAGMAF
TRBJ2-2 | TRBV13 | ASSFPAGAGVAGELF
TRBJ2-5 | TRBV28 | ASSSPPPGSQETQY
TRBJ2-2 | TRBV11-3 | ASSLGSGNTGELF
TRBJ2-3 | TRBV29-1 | SVHEGMDRGLMDTQY
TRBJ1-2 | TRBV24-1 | ATSDLRTGGGGYT
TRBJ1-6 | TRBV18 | ASSPKAHGQGNNSPLH
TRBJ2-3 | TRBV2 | ASNLAGTGDTQY
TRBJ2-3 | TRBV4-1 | ASSQVGRGRGTDTQY
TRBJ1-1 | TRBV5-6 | ASGRRADGIAF
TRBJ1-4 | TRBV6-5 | ASRDRPTNEKLF
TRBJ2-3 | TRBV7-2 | ASSPSGRGQGTDTQY
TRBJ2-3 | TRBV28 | ASSLHAGGASSNTQY
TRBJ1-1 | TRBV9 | ASSASRQGRGDTEAF
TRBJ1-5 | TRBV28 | ASSLPGRSQH
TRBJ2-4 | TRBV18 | ASSPPGQGVFIQY
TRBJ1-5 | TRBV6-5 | ASRDRDYNQPQH
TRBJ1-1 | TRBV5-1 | ASSYSNTEAF
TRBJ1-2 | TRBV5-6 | ASSLVRQGRRGYT
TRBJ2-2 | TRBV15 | ATSRERGLSGELF